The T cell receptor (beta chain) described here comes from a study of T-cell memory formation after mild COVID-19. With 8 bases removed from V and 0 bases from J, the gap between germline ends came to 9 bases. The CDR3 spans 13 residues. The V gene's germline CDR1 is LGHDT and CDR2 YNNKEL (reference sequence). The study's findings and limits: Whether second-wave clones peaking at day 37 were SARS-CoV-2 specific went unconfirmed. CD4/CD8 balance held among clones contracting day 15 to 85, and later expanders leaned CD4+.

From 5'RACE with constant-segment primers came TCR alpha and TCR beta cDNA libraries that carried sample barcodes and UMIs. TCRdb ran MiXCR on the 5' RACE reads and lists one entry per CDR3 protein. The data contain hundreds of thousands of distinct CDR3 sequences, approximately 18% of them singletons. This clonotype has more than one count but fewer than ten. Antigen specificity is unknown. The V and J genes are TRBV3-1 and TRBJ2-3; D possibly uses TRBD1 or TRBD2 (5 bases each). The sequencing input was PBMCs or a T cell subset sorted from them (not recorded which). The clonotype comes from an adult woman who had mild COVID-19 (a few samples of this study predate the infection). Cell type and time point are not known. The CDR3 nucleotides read TGTGCCAGCGGGGGAACTAGCACAGATACGCAGTATTTT. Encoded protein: CASGGTSTDTQYF.